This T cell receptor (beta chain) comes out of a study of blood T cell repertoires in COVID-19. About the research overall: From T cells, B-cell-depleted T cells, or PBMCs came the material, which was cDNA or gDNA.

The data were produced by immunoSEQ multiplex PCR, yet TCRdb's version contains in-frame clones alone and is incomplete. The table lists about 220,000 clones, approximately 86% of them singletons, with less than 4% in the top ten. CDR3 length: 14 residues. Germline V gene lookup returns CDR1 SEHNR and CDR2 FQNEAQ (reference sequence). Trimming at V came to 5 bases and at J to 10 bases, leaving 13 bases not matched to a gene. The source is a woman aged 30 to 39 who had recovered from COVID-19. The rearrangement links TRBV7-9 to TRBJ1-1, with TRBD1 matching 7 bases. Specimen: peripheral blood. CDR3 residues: CASSQGDASYRAFF. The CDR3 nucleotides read TGTGCCAGCAGCCAGGGGGACGCTTCTTACAGAGCTTTCTTT.